This T cell receptor (beta chain) was identified during a study of PD-L1 blockade in urothelial cancer. Study-level information: Around 2014 therapy began: atezolizumab 1,200 mg intravenously every 3 weeks.

Repertoires were generated with immunoSEQ multiplex PCR, while TCRdb's copy carries only in-frame clones and drops some. Of some 40,000 clones in the sample, about 80% were seen once. Per germline, CDR1 MGHRA and CDR2 YSYEKL. Trimming took off 0 bases at V and 5 bases at J, with 8 bases between the two ends. This CDR3 has 13 residues. This sample's time point: peripheral blood 6 weeks after treatment start. This receptor was taken from a man in his forties or fifties with urothelial cancer. The V gene is TRBV4-1, the J gene TRBJ2-7, with D perhaps TRBD2 (6 bases). The input for sequencing was PBMCs, taken around atezolizumab (anti-PD-L1) treatment. CDR3 nucleotides: TGCGCCAGCAGCCAAGAAGGCGGGGACGAGCAGTACTTC. Its protein is CASSQEGGDEQYF.